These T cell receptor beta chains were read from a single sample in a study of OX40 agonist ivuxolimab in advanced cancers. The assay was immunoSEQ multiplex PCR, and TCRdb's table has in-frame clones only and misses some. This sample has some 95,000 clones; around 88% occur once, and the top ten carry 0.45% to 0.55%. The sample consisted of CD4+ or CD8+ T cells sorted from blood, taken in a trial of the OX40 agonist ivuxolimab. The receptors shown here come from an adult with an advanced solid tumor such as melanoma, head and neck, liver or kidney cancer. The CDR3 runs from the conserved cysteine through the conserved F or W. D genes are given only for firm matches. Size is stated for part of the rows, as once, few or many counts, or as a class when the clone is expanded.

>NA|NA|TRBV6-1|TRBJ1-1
CASSGRDGRLTEAFF
TGTGCCAGCAGTGGCCGGGACGGCCGACTCACTGAAGCTTTCTTT
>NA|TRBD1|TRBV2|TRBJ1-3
CASSEPQGAVSSGNTIYF
TGTGCCAGCAGTGAACCTCAGGGGGCGGTTTCCTCTGGAAACACCATATATTTT
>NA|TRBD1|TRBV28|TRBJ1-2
CASSRGQGKSYGYTF
TGTGCCAGCAGTCGGGGACAGGGGAAAAGCTATGGCTACACCTTC
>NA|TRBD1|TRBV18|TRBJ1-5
CASSQAGGDQPQHF
TGTGCCAGCTCACAGGCAGGGGGCGATCAGCCCCAGCATTTT
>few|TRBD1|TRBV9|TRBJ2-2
CASDFGTGGTGELFF
TGTGCCAGCGATTTCGGGACAGGGGGCACCGGGGAGCTGTTTTTT
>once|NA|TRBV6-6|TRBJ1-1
CASSYSGAMNTEAFF
TGTGCCAGCAGTTACTCCGGAGCCATGAACACTGAAGCTTTCTTT
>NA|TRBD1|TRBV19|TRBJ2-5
CASSKGQVQETQYF
TGTGCCAGTAGTAAGGGACAGGTTCAGGAGACCCAGTACTTC
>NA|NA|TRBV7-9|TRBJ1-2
CASSPGPAFGYTF
TGTGCCAGCAGCCCCGGGCCCGCCTTTGGCTACACCTTC
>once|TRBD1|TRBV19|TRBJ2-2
CASTSTGENTGELFF
TGTGCCAGTACCTCGACAGGGGAAAACACCGGGGAGCTGTTTTTT
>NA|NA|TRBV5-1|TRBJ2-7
CASSLDGSSSYEQYF
TGCGCCAGCAGCTTGGACGGTTCTAGCTCCTACGAGCAGTACTTC